Listed here is a single TCR beta chain. The sample originates from a study of blood T cell repertoires in COVID-19. Study-level information: Samples came from the United States, Italy and Spain, spanning acute and convalescent COVID-19.

CDR3 length equals 16 residues. Germline CDR1 reads LNHDA; CDR2 reads SQIVND (reference sequence). The trim removed 3 bases at V and 4 bases at J, leaving 10 bases unmatched. The repertoire was sequenced with immunoSEQ multiplex PCR; TCRdb's copy has only in-frame clones and lacks some. The sample records 250,000 to 300,000 clones, about 86% being singletons. This TCR came from a woman aged 60-75 years with active or convalescent COVID-19. Sequenced: peripheral blood. The chain employs TRBV19 and TRBJ1-1; 8 bases line up with TRBD1. CDR3 region: CASSMAGGQGGTEAFF. The CDR3 region has the DNA TGTGCCAGTAGTATGGCTGGCGGACAGGGAGGCACTGAAGCTTTCTTT.